Below, 7 T cell receptor beta chains from the same sample are listed, as sequenced in a study of CD8+CD57+ T cells in acquired aplastic anemia. It was patients with CD8+CD57+ cell expansion by flow cytometry who were chosen for sequencing. TCR beta VDJ and CDR3 profiles were obtained from a genomic DNA template. TCRdb re-analysed the reads in MiXCR, keeping a single row per CDR3 protein. The sample lists about 190,000 distinct CDR3 sequences; under 55% were seen once. The sequenced material came from sorted CD4+, CD8+, or CD8+CD57+ T cells (not recorded which) from PBMCs. The receptors were gathered from a human donor with aplastic anemia.

The chain's CDR3 is CSLRAVHYTEAFF. Here the CDR3 DNA reads TGCAGTCTAAGGGCGGTACATTACACTGAAGCTTTCTTT. The V and J genes are TRBV20-1 and TRBJ1-1; D ambiguous. CDR3 length: 13 residues. Trimming stripped 8 bases from V and 3 bases from J, with 16 bases between. The germline V gene has CDR1 DFQATT and CDR2 SNEGSKA (reference sequence).

This clonotype was seen more than once but under ten times. The V and J genes are TRBV2 and TRBJ1-1, with D possibly matching TRBD1 (5 bases). The V gene lost 9 bases and the J gene lost 6 bases, with 17 bases spanning the gap. Per the germline V gene, CDR1 is SNHLY and CDR2 is FYNNEI. CDR3 size: 13 residues. The CDR3 region has the DNA TGTGCCAGAAAAAGACAGTCTAGAGCTGAAGCTTTCTTT. Amino acid sequence: CARKRQSRAEAFF.

Points on this clonotype: A much bigger clone sits one base away, suggesting this may be a read error. The chain links TRBV5-1 to TRBJ2-1, with no clear D. The V gene's germline CDR1 is SGHRS and CDR2 YFSETQ. V was shortened by 4 bases and J by 8 bases, with 19 bases between the two germline ends. The CDR3 runs to 15 residues. DNA of the CDR3: TGCGCCAGCAGCCTCCTTATGGCACGCATGGATGAGCAGTTCTTC. This gives the protein CASSLLMARMDEQFF. The full variable domain, its missing parts supplied by reference TRBV5-1 and TRBJ2-1, is KAGVTQTPRYLIKTRGQQVTLSCSPISGHRSVSWYQQTPGQGLQFLFEYFSETQRNKGNFPGRFSGRQFSNSRSEMNVSTLELGDSALYLCASSLLMARMDEQFFGPGTRLTVL.

This clonotype was seen at least ten times. The chain carries TRBV7-2 and TRBJ1-1; no clear D gene. The V gene's germline CDR1 is SGHTA and CDR2 FQGNSA. Trimming cost V 4 bases and J 11 bases, with 20 bases left between them. CDR3 size: 14 residues. The CDR3 DNA reads TGTGCCAGCAGCTCCTCTTTTTGGGCCCAAGGGGCTTTCTTT. It specifies CASSSSFWAQGAFF.

V is TRBV19 and J is TRBJ2-1; a possible D gene is TRBD1 (5 bases). Germline lookup yields CDR1 LNHDA and CDR2 SQIVND (reference sequence). The CDR3 has 15 amino acids. V was cut by 3 bases and J by 0 bases, with 9 bases left in between. This CDR3 is CASSIGQSSYNEQFF. The CDR3 DNA reads as TGTGCCAGTAGTATTGGACAAAGCTCCTACAATGAGCAGTTCTTC.

This clonotype was observed a single time. A read error may be the cause here, since a much bigger clone is one base away. The chain is built from TRBV11-2 and TRBJ1-4; TRBD1 matches at 8 bases. The CDR3 covers 16 residues. Germline V lookup: CDR1 SGHAT, CDR2 FQNNGV. The CDR3 sequence: CANSVQGGGFGEKLFF. In DNA form, the CDR3 reads TGTGCCAACAGCGTACAGGGGGGGGGATTCGGTGAAAAACTGTTTTTT.

There are many counts of this clonotype. The genes are TRBV29-1 and TRBJ2-5; the match to TRBD2 covers 8 bases. The junction had 1 base not matched to a gene; V was cut back by 4 bases and J by 3 bases. This CDR3 is 12 amino acids long. Germline V CDR1 and CDR2: SQVTM, ANQGSEA. The CDR3 bases are TGCAGCGTTGTCGGGAGGGAAGAGACCCAGTACTTC. Protein: CSVVGREETQYF. Using reference TRBV29-1 and TRBJ2-5 for the parts outside the CDR3, the full variable domain is SAVISQKPSRDICQRGTSLTIQCQVDSQVTMMFWYRQQPGQSLTLIATANQGSEATYESGFVIDKFPISRPNLTFSTLTVSNMSPEDSSIYLCSVVGREETQYFGPGTRLLVL.